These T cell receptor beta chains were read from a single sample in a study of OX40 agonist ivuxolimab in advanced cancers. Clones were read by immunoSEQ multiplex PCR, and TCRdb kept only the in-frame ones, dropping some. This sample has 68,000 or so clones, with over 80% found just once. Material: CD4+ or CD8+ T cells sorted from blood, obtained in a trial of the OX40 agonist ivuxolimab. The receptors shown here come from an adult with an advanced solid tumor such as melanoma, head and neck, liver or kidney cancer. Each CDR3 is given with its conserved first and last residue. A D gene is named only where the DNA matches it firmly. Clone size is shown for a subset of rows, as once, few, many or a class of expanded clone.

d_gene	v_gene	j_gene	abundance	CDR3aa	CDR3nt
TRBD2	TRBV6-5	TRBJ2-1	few	CASSSPPTSKNEQFF	TGTGCCAGCAGTTCTCCGCCGACTAGCAAGAATGAGCAGTTCTTC
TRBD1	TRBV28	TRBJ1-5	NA	CASSFGVRGRDQPQHF	TGTGCCAGCAGTTTTGGAGTTAGGGGGCGGGATCAGCCCCAGCATTTT
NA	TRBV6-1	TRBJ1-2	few	CASSGWSVSGYTF	TGTGCCAGCAGCGGGTGGAGCGTGAGTGGCTACACCTTC
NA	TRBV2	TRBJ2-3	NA	CASTPEVDTQYF	TGTGCCAGCACCCCGGAGGTAGATACGCAGTATTTT
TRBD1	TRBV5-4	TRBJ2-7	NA	CASSVGQGAREQYF	TGTGCCAGCAGCGTCGGACAGGGGGCGCGGGAGCAGTACTTC
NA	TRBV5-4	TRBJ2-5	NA	CASSFRGEETQYF	TGTGCCAGCAGCTTTCGAGGGGAAGAGACCCAGTACTTC
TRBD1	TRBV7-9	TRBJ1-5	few	CASSSGTGDYSNQPQHF	TGTGCCAGCAGCTCCGGGACAGGGGATTATAGCAATCAGCCCCAGCATTTT
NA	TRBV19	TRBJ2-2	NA	CASTPWVSTGELFF	TGTGCCAGTACCCCGTGGGTGAGCACCGGGGAGCTGTTTTTT
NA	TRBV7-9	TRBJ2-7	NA	CASSLGRLTYEQYF	TGTGCCAGCAGCTTAGGGCGGTTGACCTACGAGCAGTACTTC
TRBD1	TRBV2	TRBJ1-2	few	CASTPTPPGQGAGGYTF	TGTGCCAGCACTCCGACCCCACCGGGACAGGGGGCAGGTGGCTACACCTTC
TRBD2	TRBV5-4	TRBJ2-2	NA	CASSLGLAGGGSVTGELFF	TGTGCCAGCAGCCTGGGACTAGCGGGGGGCGGAAGCGTCACCGGGGAGCTGTTTTTT
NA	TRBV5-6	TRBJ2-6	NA	CASSFYRDGGAGANVLTF	TGTGCCAGCAGTTTTTACCGGGACGGCGGAGCGGGGGCCAACGTCCTGACTTTC
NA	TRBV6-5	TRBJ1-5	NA	CASSRLAGGNQPQHF	TGTGCCAGCAGCCGACTCGCAGGAGGCAATCAGCCCCAGCATTTT
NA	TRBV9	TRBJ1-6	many	CASSVQGTNSPLHF	TGTGCCAGCAGCGTTCAGGGGACTAATTCACCCCTCCACTTT
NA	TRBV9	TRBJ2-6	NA	CASSFDTSGANVLTF	TGTGCCAGCAGCTTCGACACCTCTGGGGCCAACGTCCTGACTTTC
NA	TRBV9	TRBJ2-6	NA	CASSYRNSGANVLTF	TGTGCCAGCAGCTATAGGAACTCTGGGGCCAACGTCCTGACTTTC
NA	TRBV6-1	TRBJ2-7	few	CASSDPQRTSYEQYF	TGTGCCAGCAGTGATCCCCAGCGGACCTCCTACGAGCAGTACTTC
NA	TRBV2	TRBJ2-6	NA	CAISLLRQAGANVLTF	TGTGCCATCAGTCTTCTGAGACAGGCTGGGGCCAACGTCCTGACTTTC
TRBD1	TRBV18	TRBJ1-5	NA	CASSQGGNQPQHF	TGTGCCAGCTCCCAGGGGGGGAATCAGCCCCAGCATTTT
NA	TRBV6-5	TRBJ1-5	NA	CASSHGIQGNQPQHF	TGTGCCAGCAGTCACGGGATACAGGGAAATCAGCCCCAGCATTTT
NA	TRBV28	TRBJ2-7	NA	CASTGTGFSLYEQYF	TGTGCCAGCACCGGCACAGGGTTTAGTTTGTACGAGCAGTACTTC
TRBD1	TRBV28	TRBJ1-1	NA	CASSTGGTEAFF	TGTGCCAGCAGTACAGGGGGGACTGAAGCTTTCTTT
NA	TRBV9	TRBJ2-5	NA	CASSVDGASLEGETQYF	TGTGCCAGCAGCGTAGATGGGGCATCCCTCGAGGGAGAGACCCAGTACTTC
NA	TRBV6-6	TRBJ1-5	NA	CASSYSGWGEQPQHF	TGTGCCAGCAGTTACTCGGGGTGGGGCGAACAGCCCCAGCATTTT
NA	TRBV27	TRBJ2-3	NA	CASRDIRTDTQYF	TGTGCCAGCAGGGACATCAGGACAGATACGCAGTATTTT
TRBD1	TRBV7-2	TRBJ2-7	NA	CASSFRQGTYEQYF	TGTGCCAGCAGCTTTCGACAGGGTACCTACGAGCAGTACTTC
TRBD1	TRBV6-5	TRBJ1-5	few	CASSPGTGMNQPQHF	TGTGCCAGCAGCCCCGGGACAGGGATGAATCAGCCCCAGCATTTT
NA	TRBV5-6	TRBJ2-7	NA	CASSLGASRLRSSYEQYF	TGTGCCAGCAGCTTGGGGGCCTCTCGGCTCAGGTCCTCCTACGAGCAGTACTTC
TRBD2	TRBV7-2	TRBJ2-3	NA	CASSLLADTDTQYF	TGTGCCAGCAGCTTACTAGCGGACACAGATACGCAGTATTTT
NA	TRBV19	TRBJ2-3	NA	CASSNGAGDTQYF	TGTGCCAGTAGTAACGGGGCTGGAGATACGCAGTATTTT
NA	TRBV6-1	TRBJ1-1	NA	CASREGQKGTEAFF	TGTGCCAGCAGAGAGGGACAAAAGGGCACTGAAGCTTTCTTT
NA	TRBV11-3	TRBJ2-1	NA	CASSLDRGNYNEQFF	TGTGCCAGCAGCTTAGACCGGGGGAACTACAATGAGCAGTTCTTC